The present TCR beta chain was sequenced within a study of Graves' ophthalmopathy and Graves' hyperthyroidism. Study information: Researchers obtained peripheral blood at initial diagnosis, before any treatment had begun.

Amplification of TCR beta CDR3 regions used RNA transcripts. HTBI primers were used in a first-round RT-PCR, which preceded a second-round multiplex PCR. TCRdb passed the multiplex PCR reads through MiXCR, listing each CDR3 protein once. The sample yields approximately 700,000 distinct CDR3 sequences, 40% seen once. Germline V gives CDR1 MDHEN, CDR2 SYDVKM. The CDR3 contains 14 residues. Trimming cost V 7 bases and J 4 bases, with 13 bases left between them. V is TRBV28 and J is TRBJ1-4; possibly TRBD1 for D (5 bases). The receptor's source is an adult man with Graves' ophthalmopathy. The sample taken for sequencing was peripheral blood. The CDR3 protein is CASIRAGINEKLFF. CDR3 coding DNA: TGTGCCAGCATCCGGGCAGGGATTAATGAAAAACTGTTTTTT.